This record covers a single TCR beta chain. These data are taken from a study of immune heterogeneity within non-small cell lung tumors. Template material for each sample was about 0.55 ug of bulk tumor genomic DNA. During surgery, each primary tumor gave multiple biopsies spaced as far apart as possible. The study enrolled patients with untreated, newly diagnosed non-small cell lung cancer who underwent curative surgery. Amplification of TCR beta CDR3 was performed by multiplex PCR with 32 V and 13 J primers. TCRdb processed the multiplex PCR reads anew with MiXCR; each CDR3 protein has one entry. The profile shows about 15,000 distinct CDR3 sequences, roughly 29% of them singletons. Specimen: lung tumor tissue. The TCR was taken from a woman between 45 and 60 years old with non-small cell lung cancer.

CDR3 protein: CSARDLAGRLSSYNEQFF. Here the CDR3 DNA reads TGCAGTGCTAGAGATCTAGCGGGCCGCCTGAGCTCCTACAATGAGCAGTTCTTC. V usage is TRBV20-1 and J usage is TRBJ2-1; 8 nucleotides align to TRBD2. V was clipped by 0 bases and J by 0 bases; unmatched bases: 10. Germline CDR1 and CDR2: DFQATT and SNEGSKA (reference sequence). The CDR3 spans 18 residues.